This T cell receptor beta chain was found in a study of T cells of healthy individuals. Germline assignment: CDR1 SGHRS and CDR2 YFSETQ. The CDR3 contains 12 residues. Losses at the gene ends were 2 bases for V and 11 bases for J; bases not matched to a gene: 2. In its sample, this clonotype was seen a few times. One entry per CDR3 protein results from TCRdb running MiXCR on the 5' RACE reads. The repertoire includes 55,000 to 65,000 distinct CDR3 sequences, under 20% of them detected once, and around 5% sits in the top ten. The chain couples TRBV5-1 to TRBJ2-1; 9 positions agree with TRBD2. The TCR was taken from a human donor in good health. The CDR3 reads CASSFSGSKQFF. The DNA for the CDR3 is TGCGCCAGCAGCTTTAGCGGGAGTAAGCAGTTCTTC.